The 7 T cell receptor beta chains below come from one sample, sequenced in a study of cytomegalovirus exposure and HLA in healthy donors. Both 60 Vbeta primers and 13 Jbeta primers went into the PCR. Some clones are missing from TCRdb's copy, which holds only in-frame ones; the method was immunoSEQ multiplex PCR. The data contain 150,000 to 200,000 clones, about three quarters of them seen just once; the ten biggest clones take up 3.1%. The sample taken for sequencing was PBMCs. The source is a woman between 40 and 50 years old in good health and CMV-seronegative.

This clone was found many times. This chain connects TRBV7-9 to TRBJ1-1, with 9 bases aligning to TRBD1. The germline V gene has CDR1 SEHNR and CDR2 FQNEAQ (reference sequence). Trimming took 0 bases from V and 1 from J; bases not matched to a gene: 12. The CDR3 is 19 amino acids. The CDR3 spells CASSLATPGTGSWNTEAFF. As DNA, the CDR3 is TGTGCCAGCAGCTTAGCCACCCCCGGGACAGGGAGTTGGAACACTGAAGCTTTCTTT.

In its sample, this clone was seen once. The chain has TRBV15 and TRBJ2-3; 12 bases match TRBD1. Germline V gene sequence: CDR1 LNHNV, CDR2 YYDKDF (reference sequence). J lost 5 bases, V lost 2 bases, and 8 bases had no gene match. This CDR3 is built from 17 residues. The chain's CDR3 is CATSRNAGTGGKDTQYF. Written as DNA, the CDR3 is TGTGCCACCAGCAGAAATGCCGGGACAGGGGGCAAAGATACGCAGTATTTT.

As concerns this clone: The sample carries other DNA sequences with the same CDR3. CDR3: CASSLGGSSYEQYF. The CDR3 nucleotides are TGTGCCAGCAGCTTAGGCGGCAGCTCCTACGAGCAGTACTTC. The rearrangement links TRBV11-3 to TRBJ2-7, with D uncertain. Germline assignment: CDR1 SGHNT and CDR2 YENEEA. The V gene lost 1 base and the J gene lost 0 bases, with 7 bases spanning the gap. This CDR3 comprises 14 residues. Together with reference TRBV11-3 and TRBJ2-7, the CDR3 gives the full variable domain: EAGVVQSPRYKIIEKKQPVAFWCNPISGHNTLYWYLQNLGQGPELLIRYENEEAVDDSQLPKDRFSAERLKGVDSTLKIQPAELGDSAVYLCASSLGGSSYEQYFGPGTRLTVT.

V is TRBV18 and J is TRBJ2-5, with a tentative D call TRBD1 (5 bases). V was clipped by 1 base and J by 2 bases, with 11 bases between them. The CDR3 is 15 residues long. The germline V gene encodes CDR1 KGHSH and CDR2 LQKENI. DNA for the CDR3: TGTGCCAGCTCACCACGAACCGACAGACAAGAGACCCAGTACTTC. Amino acid sequence: CASSPRTDRQETQYF.

This clone was detected only a few times. V and J are TRBV5-6 and TRBJ2-7, with 10 nucleotides matching TRBD1. The V gene's germline CDR1 is SGHDT and CDR2 YYEEEE. With V trimmed by 4 bases and J by 0 bases, 13 bases remained unmatched. The CDR3 covers 18 residues. The DNA of the CDR3 is TGTGCCAGCAGCACAACCGGGACAGGGGAGAAGAGCTCCTACGAGCAGTACTTC. Its translation is CASSTTGTGEKSSYEQYF.

This clone was detected a few times. The chain carries TRBV7-9 and TRBJ2-1, with no clear D. Germline V lookup: CDR1 SEHNR, CDR2 FQNEAQ (reference sequence). V was shortened by 1 base and J by 6 bases, with 4 bases between the two germline ends. The CDR3 contains 12 residues. CDR3 region: CASSLGRNEQFF. DNA for the CDR3: TGTGCCAGCAGCTTAGGTCGCAATGAGCAGTTCTTC.

This rearrangement joins TRBV6-1 to TRBJ2-3; TRBD2 aligns across 9 bases. The CDR3 sequence is 14 residues long. The V gene's germline CDR1 is MNHNS and CDR2 SASEGT. The ends lost 7 bases at V and 1 base at J; junction bases unmatched: 3. CDR3 region: CASNQRGGTDTQYF. CDR3 coding DNA: TGTGCCAGCAACCAGCGGGGGGGCACAGATACGCAGTATTTT.